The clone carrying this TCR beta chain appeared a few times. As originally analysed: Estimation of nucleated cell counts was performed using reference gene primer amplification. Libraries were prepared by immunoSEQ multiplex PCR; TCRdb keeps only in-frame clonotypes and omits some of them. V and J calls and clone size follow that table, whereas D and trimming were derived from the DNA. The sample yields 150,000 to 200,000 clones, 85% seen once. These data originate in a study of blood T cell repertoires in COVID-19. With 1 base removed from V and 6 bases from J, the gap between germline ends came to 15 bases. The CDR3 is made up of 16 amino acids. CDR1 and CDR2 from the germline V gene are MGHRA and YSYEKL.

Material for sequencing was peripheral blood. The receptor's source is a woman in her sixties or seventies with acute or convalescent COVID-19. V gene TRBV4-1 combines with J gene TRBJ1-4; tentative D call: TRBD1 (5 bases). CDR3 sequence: CASSQGHGAGDEKLFF. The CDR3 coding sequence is TGCGCCAGCAGCCAAGGACACGGGGCGGGAGATGAAAAACTGTTTTTT.